These T cell receptor beta chains were read from a single sample in a study of regulatory T cells in long-lasting Graves disease. Using its own MiXCR run on the multiplex PCR reads, TCRdb lists one record per CDR3 protein. In the table there are a few hundred thousand distinct CDR3 sequences, 20% to 25% of which are singletons. The sample in question was peripheral blood mononuclear cells (PBMCs), obtained when the disease was refractory, from a patient treated with antithyroid drugs. Every receptor here comes from a female donor with Graves disease. CDR3s include the opening cysteine and the closing phenylalanine or tryptophan. D genes are given only for firm matches. Expanded clones are given a class, and other clones once, few, many or no size at all.

D: .
size: many
V: TRBV2
J: TRBJ2-5
CDR3: CASRDFQETQYF
DNA: TGTGCCAGCAGGGACTTCCAAGAGACCCAGTACTTC

D: TRBD2
size: many
V: TRBV2
J: TRBJ2-7
CDR3: CASSDVAGGAYEQYF
DNA: TGTGCCAGCAGTGATGTAGCGGGGGGTGCTTACGAGCAGTACTTC

D: TRBD1
size: many
V: TRBV11-3
J: TRBJ1-1
CDR3: CASSSWTGVGTEAFF
DNA: TGTGCCAGCAGCTCGTGGACAGGGGTCGGCACTGAAGCTTTCTTT

D: .
size: once
V: TRBV5-1
J: TRBJ2-2
CDR3: CASSFGGISAGELFF
DNA: TGCGCCAGCAGCTTTGGAGGGATATCAGCCGGGGAGCTGTTTTTT

D: TRBD1
size: many
V: TRBV28
J: TRBJ1-1
CDR3: CASSWDRLNTEAFF
DNA: TGTGCCAGCAGTTGGGACAGGCTGAACACTGAAGCTTTCTTT

D: .
size: .
V: TRBV24-1
J: TRBJ2-2
CDR3: CATSDQGRGNTGELFF
DNA: TGTGCCACCAGTGACCAGGGGCGGGGGAACACCGGGGAGCTGTTTTTT

D: .
size: .
V: TRBV30
J: TRBJ2-5
CDR3: CAWSPSYTGETQYF
DNA: TGTGCCTGGAGTCCCTCCTATACGGGAGAGACCCAGTACTTC

D: TRBD1
size: .
V: TRBV5-1
J: TRBJ1-2
CDR3: CASSLNRDRANYGYTF
DNA: TGCGCCAGCAGCTTGAACCGGGACAGGGCTAACTATGGCTACACCTTC

D: .
size: few
V: TRBV6-2/TRBV6-3
J: TRBJ2-4
CDR3: CASSYSTGAKNIQYF
DNA: TGTGCCAGCAGTTACTCGACGGGGGCCAAAAACATTCAGTACTTC

D: .
size: many
V: TRBV2
J: TRBJ1-1
CDR3: CASSEGTGAFF
DNA: TGTGCCAGCAGTGAAGGGACGGGAGCTTTCTTT

D: .
size: .
V: TRBV7-8
J: TRBJ1-4
CDR3: CASSLGRDEKLFF
DNA: TGTGCCAGCAGCTTAGGCAGAGATGAAAAACTGTTTTTT

D: TRBD1
size: few
V: TRBV24-1
J: TRBJ2-2
CDR3: CATSDFDRGPGELFF
DNA: TGTGCCACCAGTGATTTCGACAGGGGGCCCGGGGAGCTGTTTTTT

D: TRBD2
size: many
V: TRBV20-1
J: TRBJ2-5
CDR3: CSASPWTSQETQYF
DNA: TGCAGTGCTAGCCCCTGGACTAGTCAAGAGACCCAGTACTTC

D: TRBD1
size: once
V: TRBV30
J: TRBJ1-2
CDR3: CAWRNKPGQGVLGYTF
DNA: TGTGCCTGGAGGAACAAACCGGGACAGGGAGTTCTCGGCTACACCTTC

D: .
size: few
V: TRBV6-1
J: TRBJ2-7
CDR3: CASSEAAYTTESYEQYF
DNA: TGTGCCAGCAGTGAAGCGGCATACACGACAGAAAGCTACGAGCAGTACTTC

D: TRBD1
size: .
V: TRBV10-3
J: TRBJ2-7
CDR3: CAISESGTGYEQYF
DNA: TGTGCCATCAGTGAATCCGGGACAGGCTACGAGCAGTACTTC

D: .
size: few
V: TRBV7-8
J: TRBJ2-2
CDR3: CASSSLGGTNTGELFF
DNA: TGTGCCAGCAGTTCTTTGGGCGGGACCAACACCGGGGAGCTGTTTTTT

D: TRBD1
size: many
V: TRBV5-1
J: TRBJ1-1
CDR3: CASSLAARQGIISTEAFF
DNA: TGTGCCAGCAGCTTGGCTGCGAGACAGGGAATAATAAGCACTGAAGCTTTCTTT

D: .
size: .
V: TRBV28
J: TRBJ2-2
CDR3: CASSYSGQETGELFF
DNA: TGTGCCAGCAGTTATTCGGGCCAGGAGACCGGGGAGCTGTTTTTT

D: .
size: few
V: TRBV19
J: TRBJ1-1
CDR3: CAIRDRGQNTEAFF
DNA: TGTGCCATCCGTGATCGGGGACAGAACACTGAAGCTTTCTTT

D: TRBD2
size: many
V: TRBV10-1
J: TRBJ2-5
CDR3: CASSSSGQETQYF
DNA: TGCGCCAGCAGTTCTAGCGGGCAAGAGACCCAGTACTTC

D: TRBD1
size: many
V: TRBV28
J: TRBJ1-2
CDR3: CASSGPGGANYGYTF
DNA: TGTGCCAGCAGTGGTCCAGGGGGCGCGAACTATGGCTACACCTTC

D: .
size: .
V: TRBV14
J: TRBJ2-7
CDR3: CASSQTWLRGEQYF
DNA: TGTGCCAGCAGCCAAACCTGGCTGAGGGGCGAGCAGTACTTC

D: TRBD2
size: many
V: TRBV29-1
J: TRBJ2-5
CDR3: CSATDSGTSGIIETQYF
DNA: TGCAGCGCAACGGACTCCGGGACTAGCGGGATTATAGAGACCCAGTACTTC

D: TRBD2
size: .
V: TRBV6-1
J: TRBJ2-1
CDR3: CASSEVSREGTEQFF
DNA: TGTGCCAGCAGTGAAGTAAGTCGGGAGGGGACCGAGCAGTTCTTC

D: .
size: few
V: TRBV2
J: TRBJ1-1
CDR3: CASSDQLNTEAFF
DNA: TGTGCCAGCAGTGATCAGCTGAACACTGAAGCTTTCTTT

D: TRBD1
size: .
V: TRBV5-4
J: TRBJ1-4
CDR3: CASSPDRAEEKLFF
DNA: TGTGCCAGCAGCCCAGACAGGGCAGAAGAAAAACTGTTTTTT

D: TRBD1
size: many
V: TRBV2
J: TRBJ2-5
CDR3: CASSEATGERETQYF
DNA: TGTGCCAGCAGTGAAGCTACAGGGGAGAGAGAGACCCAGTACTTC

D: TRBD2
size: many
V: TRBV20-1
J: TRBJ2-7
CDR3: CSARAGGPYEQYF
DNA: TGCAGTGCTAGAGCGGGAGGGCCCTACGAGCAGTACTTC

D: .
size: few
V: TRBV12-3/TRBV12-4
J: TRBJ2-1
CDR3: CASSSGGEQFF
DNA: TGTGCCAGCAGTTCCGGGGGAGAGCAGTTCTTC

D: .
size: few
V: TRBV2
J: TRBJ2-1
CDR3: CASSEDKVPYNEQFF
DNA: TGTGCCAGCAGTGAAGACAAGGTACCTTACAATGAGCAGTTCTTC

D: .
size: many
V: TRBV5-1
J: TRBJ1-2
CDR3: CASSSQNGGYTF
DNA: TGCGCCAGCAGCTCGCAAAACGGGGGCTACACCTTC

D: .
size: few
V: TRBV14
J: TRBJ1-4
CDR3: CASSLTESGGKLFF
DNA: TGTGCCAGCAGCCTAACGGAATCCGGTGGAAAACTGTTTTTT

D: .
size: few
V: TRBV30
J: TRBJ1-1
CDR3: CAWRSGGPEAFF
DNA: TGTGCCTGGAGATCCGGGGGTCCTGAAGCTTTCTTT

D: TRBD1
size: .
V: TRBV5-1
J: TRBJ1-2
CDR3: CASAQDRAHNYGYTF
DNA: TGCGCCAGCGCACAAGACAGGGCCCATAACTATGGCTACACCTTC

D: TRBD2
size: .
V: TRBV20-1
J: TRBJ2-2
CDR3: CSARQTSGDTGELFF
DNA: TGCAGTGCTAGACAGACTAGCGGGGACACCGGGGAGCTGTTTTTT

D: .
size: .
V: TRBV18
J: TRBJ2-5
CDR3: CASSPFYSGETQYF
DNA: TGTGCCAGCTCACCATTTTACAGCGGAGAGACCCAGTACTTC

D: .
size: .
V: TRBV10-3
J: TRBJ1-5
CDR3: CATSEEYSGAGNQPQHF
DNA: TGTGCCACCAGTGAAGAATATTCAGGGGCGGGCAATCAGCCCCAGCATTTT

D: .
size: few
V: TRBV6-2/TRBV6-3
J: TRBJ1-1
CDR3: CASSLEVYTEAFF
DNA: TGTGCCAGCAGTCTGGAGGTGTACACTGAAGCTTTCTTT

D: TRBD1
size: .
V: TRBV4-1
J: TRBJ1-4
CDR3: CASSQADRENEKLFF
DNA: TGCGCCAGCAGCCAAGCAGACAGGGAGAATGAAAAACTGTTTTTT

D: TRBD1
size: .
V: TRBV28
J: TRBJ2-3
CDR3: CASSPPGQGLLDTQYF
DNA: TGTGCCAGCAGTCCTCCGGGACAGGGGCTTCTAGATACGCAGTATTTT